The rows below give T cell receptor beta chains drawn from one sample of a study of preoperative IRX-2 immunotherapy in early breast cancer. The repertoire was sequenced with immunoSEQ multiplex PCR; TCRdb's copy has only in-frame clones and lacks some. The sample comprises 35,000 to 40,000 clones, around 82% of which are singletons, and around 1.5% rests with the top ten. Sequenced material: lymph node tissue, taken after IRX-2 immunotherapy. All receptors derive from a human donor with breast cancer. Each CDR3 is given with its conserved first and last residue. The D gene is left open where the match is weak. Clone size is given for some rows only: seen once, a few or many times, or a class if the clone is expanded.

j_call v_call d_call clone_size cdr3_nt cdr3_aa
TRBJ1-2 TRBV19 TRBD1 . TGTGCCAGTAGTACGGAGACAGGGGGCAGCTACACCTTC CASSTETGGSYTF
TRBJ1-1 TRBV11-3 . few TGTGCCAGCAGCCTGGGGGGAAGGGCAAACACTGAAGCTTTCTTT CASSLGGRANTEAFF
TRBJ2-3 TRBV10-2 TRBD1 once TGCGCCAGCAGGAAGAACACAGGGGGCGGCAGCACAGATACGCAGTATTTT CASRKNTGGGSTDTQYF
TRBJ1-3 TRBV6-8 . . TGTGCCAGCGTCAACCCCACGGGAGCCGCCGGAAACACCATATATTTT CASVNPTGAAGNTIYF
TRBJ1-6 TRBV14 . . TGTGCCAGCAGCCAAGCCCTATGGCAGGTAAATTCACCCCTCCACTTT CASSQALWQVNSPLHF
TRBJ1-2 TRBV6-8 . . TGTGCCAGCAGTTACGATTGGTATGGCTACACCTTC CASSYDWYGYTF
TRBJ1-2 TRBV7-1 . . TGTGCCAGCAGCTTAAACGGATACTATGGCTACACCTTC CASSLNGYYGYTF
TRBJ1-2 TRBV6-8 TRBD1 . TGTGCCAGCCACGGACAGGGCTTGTTCGGCTACACCTTC CASHGQGLFGYTF
TRBJ1-4 TRBV14 . . TGTGCCAGCAGCCAAGAGTCGGGCATTAATGAAAAACTGTTTTTT CASSQESGINEKLFF
TRBJ2-5 TRBV11-3 . . TGTGCCAGCAGCGCCGACAGGTACCAAGAGACCCAGTACTTC CASSADRYQETQYF
TRBJ1-2 TRBV14 . . TGTGCCAGCAGCCCTGGTAGGCATATCTATGGCTACACCTTC CASSPGRHIYGYTF
TRBJ2-5 TRBV15 TRBD2 . TGTGCCACCAGCAGGGGGACTAGCGGACAAGAGACCCAGTACTTC CATSRGTSGQETQYF
TRBJ2-5 TRBV6-8 . . TGTGCCAGCAGTTACTCTTCCGAGACCCAGTACTTC CASSYSSETQYF
TRBJ1-5 TRBV14 . . TGTGCCAGCAGCCACGGGAGCAATCAGCCCCAGCATTTT CASSHGSNQPQHF
TRBJ2-7 TRBV18 TRBD1 . TGTGCCAGCTCACCATCGACAGGGGGGACCTACGAGCAGTACTTC CASSPSTGGTYEQYF
TRBJ1-2 TRBV4-1 . . TGCGCCAGCAGCCAAGGAATTCAGGGGCGGTTGGGCTACACCTTC CASSQGIQGRLGYTF
TRBJ1-5 TRBV6-8 TRBD1 . TGTGCCAGCAGGATACGACAGGGGGCTCTCAATCAGCCCCAGCATTTT CASRIRQGALNQPQHF
TRBJ2-7 TRBV5-1 . . TGCGCCAGCAGCTCCTGGACAGAATCCTACGAGCAGTACTTC CASSSWTESYEQYF
TRBJ2-1 TRBV11-3 TRBD2 . TGTGCCAGCAGCCAAGCGGGGGGGCCCAGCTCCTACAATGAGCAGTTCTTC CASSQAGGPSSYNEQFF
TRBJ2-6 TRBV11-3 TRBD1 few TGTGCCAGCAGCTCCACAGGGGGTTTCTCTGGGGCCAACGTCCTGACTTTC CASSSTGGFSGANVLTF
TRBJ1-1 TRBV5-1 . . TGCGCCAGCAGCCGAATCTCCGGGGAAATGAACACTGAAGCTTTCTTT CASSRISGEMNTEAFF
TRBJ1-5 TRBV28 . . TGTGCCAGCAGTCCGGACGGGTATAGCAATCAGCCCCAGCATTTT CASSPDGYSNQPQHF
TRBJ1-6 TRBV14 . few TGTGCCAGCAGCCAAGAGGGGGGAGGTAATTCACCCCTCCACTTT CASSQEGGGNSPLHF
TRBJ1-5 TRBV19 TRBD1 . TGTGCCAGTAGTGGACAGGACAGGACTTATCAGCCCCAGCATTTT CASSGQDRTYQPQHF
TRBJ2-1 TRBV19 . few TGTGCCAGTAGTATAGAAGGCCTCTACAATGAGCAGTTCTTC CASSIEGLYNEQFF
TRBJ1-2 TRBV7-6 . . TGTGCCAGCAGCAGAATGCCAGGATACTATGGCTACACCTTC CASSRMPGYYGYTF
TRBJ1-4 TRBV11-3 . . TGTGCCAGCAGCTTGGCTGGGTTCGTCACTAATGAAAAACTGTTTTTT CASSLAGFVTNEKLFF
TRBJ1-1 TRBV10-2 TRBD1 . TGCGCCATCCGTCGAACGACAGGGGGCGCGGGCGGTAACACTGAAGCTTTCTTT CAIRRTTGGAGGNTEAFF
TRBJ2-7 TRBV6-8 TRBD2 . TGTGCCAGCAGTTACCCCAGCGGGGGGGCCTTCGAGCAGTACTTC CASSYPSGGAFEQYF
TRBJ1-5 TRBV19 TRBD1 . TGTGCCAGTAGTATTCGTCAACAGGGGTTTTTCGCCCAGCATTTT CASSIRQQGFFAQHF
TRBJ1-3 TRBV11-3 TRBD1 few TGTGCCAGCAGCCCCACCCGAACAGGGGGTATCTCTGGAAACACCATATATTTT CASSPTRTGGISGNTIYF
TRBJ1-2 TRBV9 . . TGTGCCAGCAGAGCCGCCGGGACATCGAGTAACTATGGCTACACCTTC CASRAAGTSSNYGYTF
TRBJ2-4 TRBV28 . once TGTGCCAGCAGTGGGGACAAAGCCCCCTTCAAAAACATTCAGTACTTC CASSGDKAPFKNIQYF
TRBJ1-4 TRBV6-8 TRBD1 . TGTGCCAGCAGCAGGGGGGGCACTAATGAAAAACTGTTTTTT CASSRGGTNEKLFF
TRBJ1-5 TRBV6-8 . . TGTGCCAGCAGTTTCGGACTTGGCAATCAGCCCCAGCATTTT CASSFGLGNQPQHF
TRBJ1-1 TRBV14 TRBD1 . TGTGCCAGCAGCCAGTCTCAACAGGGGACTGAAGCTTTCTTT CASSQSQQGTEAFF
TRBJ2-4 TRBV7-1 TRBD1 . TGTGCCAGCAGCCGTCGGGACAGGGGGCCCTTAGCCAAAAACATTCAGTACTTC CASSRRDRGPLAKNIQYF
TRBJ1-4 TRBV23-1 . . TGCGCCAGCAGCTCGAGGGGGAGGGGGGAATTCGGTGAAAAACTGTTTTTT CASSSRGRGEFGEKLFF
TRBJ1-4 TRBV15 . . TGTGCCACCAGCAGAGATAATAGTAAACGAGAAAAACTGTTTTTT CATSRDNSKREKLFF
TRBJ2-2 TRBV11-3 . . TGTGCCAGCAGTTCCAGGGTAATCGGGACCGGGGAGCTGTTTTTT CASSSRVIGTGELFF
TRBJ1-1 TRBV30 TRBD1 . TGTGCCTGGAGCTCCGACAGGGTTGGCACTGAAGCTTTCTTT CAWSSDRVGTEAFF
TRBJ1-4 TRBV6-8 TRBD1 . TGTGCCAGCAAACGACGGGACAGGGCCAGCGAAAAACTGTTTTTT CASKRRDRASEKLFF
TRBJ1-5 TRBV19 . . TGTGCCAGTAGTTCGGACAGCCATCAGCCCCAGCATTTT CASSSDSHQPQHF
TRBJ1-2 TRBV11-3 . . TGTGCCAGCAGCTTAGTTGGGGGAGGCTATGGCTACACCTTC CASSLVGGGYGYTF
TRBJ2-7 TRBV6-8 . . TGTGCCAGCAGTTACACAAGGGGCTACGAGCAGTACTTC CASSYTRGYEQYF
TRBJ2-1 TRBV11-3 . . TGTGCCAGCAGCTTACCGGGACGGAGCAATGAGCAGTTCTTC CASSLPGRSNEQFF
TRBJ1-1 TRBV14 . . TGTGCCAGCAGCCTACGCTCCCCGAGACGGAACACTGAAGCTTTCTTT CASSLRSPRRNTEAFF
TRBJ1-2 TRBV11-3 TRBD1 . TGTGCCAGCAGCCCCGCCACAGGGGTCGTCTATGGCTACACCTTC CASSPATGVVYGYTF
TRBJ1-2 TRBV9 . . TGTGCCAGCAGTGAAGCGAAAGTTTACTATGGCTACACCTTC CASSEAKVYYGYTF
TRBJ2-7 TRBV11-3 . . TGTGCCAGCAGCTTAGGAGGGGCTGGCTACGAGCAGTACTTC CASSLGGAGYEQYF
TRBJ2-2 TRBV2 TRBD1 . TGTGCCAGCAGTGAACCGGGACAGATTCAGGGATTCGCCGGGGAGCTGTTTTTT CASSEPGQIQGFAGELFF
TRBJ1-3 TRBV11-3 . . TGTGCCAGCAGCTCGGCGAGTGGCTCTGGAAACACCATATATTTT CASSSASGSGNTIYF